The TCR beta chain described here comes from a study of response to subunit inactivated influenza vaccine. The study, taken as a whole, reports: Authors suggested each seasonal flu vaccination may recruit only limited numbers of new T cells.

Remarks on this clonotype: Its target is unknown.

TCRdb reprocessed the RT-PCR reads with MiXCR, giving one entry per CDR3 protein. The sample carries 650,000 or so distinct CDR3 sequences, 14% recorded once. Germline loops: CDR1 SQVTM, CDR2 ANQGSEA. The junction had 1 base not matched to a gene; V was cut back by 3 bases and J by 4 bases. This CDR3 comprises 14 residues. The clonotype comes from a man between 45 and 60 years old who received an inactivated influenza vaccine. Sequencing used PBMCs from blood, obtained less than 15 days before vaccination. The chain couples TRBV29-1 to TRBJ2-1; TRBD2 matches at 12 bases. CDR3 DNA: TGCAGCGTTGAGACTAGCGGGGGATACAATGAGCAGTTCTTC. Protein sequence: CSVETSGGYNEQFF.